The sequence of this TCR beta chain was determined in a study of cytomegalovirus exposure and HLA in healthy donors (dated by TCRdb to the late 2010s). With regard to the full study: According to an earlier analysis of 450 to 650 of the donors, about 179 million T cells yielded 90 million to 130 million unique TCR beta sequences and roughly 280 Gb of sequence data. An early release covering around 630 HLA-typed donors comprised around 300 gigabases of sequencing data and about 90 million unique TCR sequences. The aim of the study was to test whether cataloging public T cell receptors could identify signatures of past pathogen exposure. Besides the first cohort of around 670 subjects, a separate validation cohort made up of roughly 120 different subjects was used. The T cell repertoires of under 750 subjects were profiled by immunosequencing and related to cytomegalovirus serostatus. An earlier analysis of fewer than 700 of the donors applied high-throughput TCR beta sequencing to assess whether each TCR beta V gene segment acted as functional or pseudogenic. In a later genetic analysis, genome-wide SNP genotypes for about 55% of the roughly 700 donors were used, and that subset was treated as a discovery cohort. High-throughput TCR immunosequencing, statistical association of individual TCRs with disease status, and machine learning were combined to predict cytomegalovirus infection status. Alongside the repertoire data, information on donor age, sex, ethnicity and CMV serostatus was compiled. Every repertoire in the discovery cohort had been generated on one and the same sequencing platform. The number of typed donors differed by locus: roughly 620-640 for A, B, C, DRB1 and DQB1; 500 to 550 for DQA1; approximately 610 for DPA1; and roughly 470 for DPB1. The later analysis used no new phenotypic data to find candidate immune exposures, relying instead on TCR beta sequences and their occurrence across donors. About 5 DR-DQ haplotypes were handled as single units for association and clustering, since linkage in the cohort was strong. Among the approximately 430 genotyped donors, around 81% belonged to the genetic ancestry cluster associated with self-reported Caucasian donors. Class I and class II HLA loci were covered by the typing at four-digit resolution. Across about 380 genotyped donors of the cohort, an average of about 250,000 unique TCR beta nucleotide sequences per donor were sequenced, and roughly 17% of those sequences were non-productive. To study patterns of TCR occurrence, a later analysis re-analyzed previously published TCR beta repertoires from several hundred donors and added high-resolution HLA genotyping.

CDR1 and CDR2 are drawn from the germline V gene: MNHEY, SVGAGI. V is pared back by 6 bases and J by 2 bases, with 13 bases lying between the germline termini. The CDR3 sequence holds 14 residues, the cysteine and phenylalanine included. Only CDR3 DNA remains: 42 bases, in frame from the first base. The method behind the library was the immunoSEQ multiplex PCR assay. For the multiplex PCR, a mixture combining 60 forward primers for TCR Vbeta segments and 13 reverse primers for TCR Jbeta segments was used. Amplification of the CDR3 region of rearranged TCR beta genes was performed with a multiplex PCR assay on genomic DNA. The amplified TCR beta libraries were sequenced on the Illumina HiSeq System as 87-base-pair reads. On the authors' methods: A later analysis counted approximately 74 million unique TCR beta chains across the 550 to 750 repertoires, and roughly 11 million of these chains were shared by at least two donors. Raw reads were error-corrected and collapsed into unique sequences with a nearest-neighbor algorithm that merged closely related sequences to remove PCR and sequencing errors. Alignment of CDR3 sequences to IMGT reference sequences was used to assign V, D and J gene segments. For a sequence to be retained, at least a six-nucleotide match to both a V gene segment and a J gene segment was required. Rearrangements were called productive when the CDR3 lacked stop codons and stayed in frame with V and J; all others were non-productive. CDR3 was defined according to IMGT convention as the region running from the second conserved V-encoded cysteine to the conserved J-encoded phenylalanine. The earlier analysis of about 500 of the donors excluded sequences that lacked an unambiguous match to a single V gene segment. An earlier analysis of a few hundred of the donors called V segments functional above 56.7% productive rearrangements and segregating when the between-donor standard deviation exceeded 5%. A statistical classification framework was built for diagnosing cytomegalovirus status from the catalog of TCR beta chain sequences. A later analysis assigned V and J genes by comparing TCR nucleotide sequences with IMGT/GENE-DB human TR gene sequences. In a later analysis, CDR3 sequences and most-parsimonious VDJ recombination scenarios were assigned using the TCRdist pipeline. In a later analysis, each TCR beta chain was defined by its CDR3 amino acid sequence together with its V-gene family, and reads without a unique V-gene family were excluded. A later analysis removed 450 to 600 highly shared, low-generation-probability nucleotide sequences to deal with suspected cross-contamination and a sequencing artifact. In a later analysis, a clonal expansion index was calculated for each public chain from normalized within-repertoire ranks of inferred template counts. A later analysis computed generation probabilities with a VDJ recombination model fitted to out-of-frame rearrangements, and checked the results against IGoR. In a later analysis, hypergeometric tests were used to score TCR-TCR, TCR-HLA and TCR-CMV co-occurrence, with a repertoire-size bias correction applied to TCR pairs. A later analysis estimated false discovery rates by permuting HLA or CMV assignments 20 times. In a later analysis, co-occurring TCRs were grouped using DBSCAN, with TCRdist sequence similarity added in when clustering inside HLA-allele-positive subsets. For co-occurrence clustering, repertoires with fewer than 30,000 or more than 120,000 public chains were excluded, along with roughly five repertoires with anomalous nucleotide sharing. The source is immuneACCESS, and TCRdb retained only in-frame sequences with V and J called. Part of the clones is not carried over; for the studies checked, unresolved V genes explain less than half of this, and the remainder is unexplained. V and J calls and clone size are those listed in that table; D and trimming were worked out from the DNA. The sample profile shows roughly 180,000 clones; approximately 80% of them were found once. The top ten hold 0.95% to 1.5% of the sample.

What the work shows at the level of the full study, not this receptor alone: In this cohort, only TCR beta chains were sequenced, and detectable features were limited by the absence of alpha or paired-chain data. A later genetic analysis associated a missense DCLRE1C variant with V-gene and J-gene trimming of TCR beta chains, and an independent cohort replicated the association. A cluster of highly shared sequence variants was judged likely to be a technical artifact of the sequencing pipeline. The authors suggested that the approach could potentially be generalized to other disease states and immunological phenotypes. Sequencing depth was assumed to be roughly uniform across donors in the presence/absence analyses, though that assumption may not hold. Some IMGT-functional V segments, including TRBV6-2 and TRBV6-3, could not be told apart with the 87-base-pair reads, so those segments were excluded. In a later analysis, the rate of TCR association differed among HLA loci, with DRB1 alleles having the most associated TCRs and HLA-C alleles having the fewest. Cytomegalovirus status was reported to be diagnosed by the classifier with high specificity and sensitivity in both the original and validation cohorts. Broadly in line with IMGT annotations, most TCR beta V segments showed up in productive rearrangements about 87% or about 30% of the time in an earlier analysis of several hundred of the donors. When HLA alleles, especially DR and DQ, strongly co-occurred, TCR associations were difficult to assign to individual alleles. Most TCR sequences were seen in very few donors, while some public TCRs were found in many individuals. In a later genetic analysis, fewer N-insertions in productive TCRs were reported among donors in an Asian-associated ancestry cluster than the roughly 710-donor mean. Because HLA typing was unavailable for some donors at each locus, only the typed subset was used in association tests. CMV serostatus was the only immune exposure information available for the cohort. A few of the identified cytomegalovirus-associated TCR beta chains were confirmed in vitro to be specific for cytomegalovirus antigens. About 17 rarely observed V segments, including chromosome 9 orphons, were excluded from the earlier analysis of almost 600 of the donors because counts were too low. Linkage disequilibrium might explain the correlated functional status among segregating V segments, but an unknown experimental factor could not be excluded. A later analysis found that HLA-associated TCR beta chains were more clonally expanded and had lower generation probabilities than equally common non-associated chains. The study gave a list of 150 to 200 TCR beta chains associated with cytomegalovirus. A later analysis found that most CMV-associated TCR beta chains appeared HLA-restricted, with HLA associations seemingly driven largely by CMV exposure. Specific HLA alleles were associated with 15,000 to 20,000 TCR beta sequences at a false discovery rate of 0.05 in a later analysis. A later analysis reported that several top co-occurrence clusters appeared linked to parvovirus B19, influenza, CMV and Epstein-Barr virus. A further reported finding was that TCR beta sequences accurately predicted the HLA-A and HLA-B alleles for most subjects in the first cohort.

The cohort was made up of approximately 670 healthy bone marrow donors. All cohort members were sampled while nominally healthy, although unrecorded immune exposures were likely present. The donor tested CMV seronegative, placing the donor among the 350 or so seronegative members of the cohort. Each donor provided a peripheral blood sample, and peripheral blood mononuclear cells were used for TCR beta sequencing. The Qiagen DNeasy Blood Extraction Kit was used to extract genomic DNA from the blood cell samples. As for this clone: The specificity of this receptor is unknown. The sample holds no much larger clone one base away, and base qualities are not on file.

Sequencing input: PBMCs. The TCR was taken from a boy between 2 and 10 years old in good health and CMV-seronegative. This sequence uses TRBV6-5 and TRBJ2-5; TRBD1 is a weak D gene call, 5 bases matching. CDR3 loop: CASRSRGIQETQYF. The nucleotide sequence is TGTGCCAGCAGATCAAGGGGTATTCAAGAGACCCAGTACTTC.